This T cell receptor (beta chain) was recovered during a study of T cell repertoires in cytomegalovirus infection. Overall study: Use of recently identified HLA-C-restricted and well-studied HLA-B-restricted CMV epitopes was part of the study. It was the public TCR beta signatures that indicated both CMV infection and matching HLA type. Findings of the study overall: Ex vivo, HLA-C-restricted CMV-specific TCR beta clonotypes prevailed over the rest of the response. People with CMV and the relevant HLA were identified by cumulative public TCR beta family frequency.

This clonotype occurred a few times. The antigen is not known. The CDR3 spans 15 residues. Germline V gene sequence: CDR1 SGHTA, CDR2 FQGNSA. Trimming at V came to 1 base and at J to 2 bases, leaving 2 bases not matched to a gene. MiXCR was run by TCRdb on the reads, yielding one entry per CDR3 protein. The sample consists of 50,000 to 65,000 distinct CDR3 sequences, roughly 20% of them appearing once. The chain links TRBV7-2 to TRBJ2-1; 7 bases map to TRBD2. This clonotype was sampled from a human donor in good health (CMV status not recorded). Some clones in this sample may be carry-over from other donors' samples. Sequences were derived from CD8+ T cells from cultured PBMCs, sampled from culture after CMV antigen stimulation. The CDR3 region has the DNA TGTGCCAGCAGCTTAGGGACTAGTGCCTACAATGAGCAGTTCTTC. This translates into CASSLGTSAYNEQFF.